The 4 T cell receptor beta chains given below trace back to one sample, sequenced in a study of radiotherapy plus CTLA-4 blockade in lung cancer. Assay used: immunoSEQ multiplex PCR; TCRdb lists only in-frame clones, some missing. Counted here are around 30,000 clones, about 69% occurring once; the ten biggest clones make up 13% to 15%. The material was peripheral blood, obtained from a patient treated with radiotherapy plus ipilimumab. These receptors originate from a human donor with non-small cell lung cancer that progressed on radiotherapy plus ipilimumab.

V usage is TRBV4-1 and J usage is TRBJ1-5; no reliable D call. Trimming stripped 1 base from V and 3 bases from J, with 10 bases between. This CDR3 spans 15 amino acids. Germline assignment: CDR1 MGHRA and CDR2 YSYEKL. DNA of the CDR3: TGCGCCAGCAGCCAAGTGTACAAAGCCAATCAGCCCCAGCATTTT. Its translation: CASSQVYKANQPQHF.

V gene TRBV6-1 combines with J gene TRBJ2-7; 8 nucleotides line up with TRBD2. The CDR3 is 16 residues long. Trimming removed 2 bases from V and 7 bases from J; junction bases left unmatched: 13. Germline CDR1 and CDR2: MNHNS and SASEGT. DNA of the CDR3: TGTGCCAGCAGTGAACCACAGTCAGCGGGAGCAAGGGAGCAGTACTTC. This encodes CASSEPQSAGAREQYF.

This chain uses TRBV4-2 with TRBJ2-7, with D perhaps TRBD1 (6 bases). This CDR3 is 15 amino acids long. Trimming removed 5 bases from V and 3 bases from J, with 17 bases in between. Germline CDR1 is LGHNA and CDR2 is YNFKEQ. The CDR3 DNA reads TGTGCCAGCAGCTCGAGCCGGGACAACCGCTACGAGCAGTACTTC. Protein: CASSSSRDNRYEQYF.

The chain employs TRBV29-1 and TRBJ1-1, with D possibly matching TRBD1 (6 bases). There are 15 residues in the CDR3. The V end lost 6 bases, the J end lost 2 bases, and 19 bases lay between the germline ends. The germline gives CDR1 SQVTM, CDR2 ANQGSEA. CDR3 region: CSVDHEQGPNTEAFF. The DNA of the CDR3 is TGCAGCGTAGACCATGAACAGGGCCCTAACACTGAAGCTTTCTTT.